Below are 30 T cell receptor beta chains sequenced from a single sample in a study of cytomegalovirus exposure and HLA in healthy donors. Primers: 60 Vbeta forward and 13 Jbeta reverse. Generated by immunoSEQ multiplex PCR, the TCRdb table keeps only in-frame clones and is missing some. The sample carries fewer than 300,000 clones, 75% to 90% recorded once. The sample was PBMCs. Receptors were obtained from a girl aged 2 to 10 in good health and CMV-seronegative.

V gene TRBV10-3 combines with J gene TRBJ1-3, with unresolved D. This CDR3 spans 14 amino acids. Germline lookup yields CDR1 ENHRY and CDR2 SYGVKD. Trimming pared 8 bases from V and 0 bases from J, leaving 11 bases between. CDR3 nucleotides: TGTGCCATCTCGGAGAGCTACTCTGGAAACACCATATATTTT. Its translation: CAISESYSGNTIYF.

This chain connects TRBV28 to TRBJ1-6; 8 bases are a match to TRBD1. The V segment lost 7 bases and the J segment 0 bases; nucleotides outside the gene matches: 5. Germline-derived CDR1 and CDR2 are MDHEN and SYDVKM. This CDR3 spans 16 amino acids. The CDR3: CASINTGGSYNSPLHF. The CDR3 DNA follows: TGTGCCAGCATCAATACAGGGGGCTCCTATAATTCACCCCTCCACTTT.

The chain couples TRBV2 to TRBJ2-1, with TRBD2 matching 10 bases. Trimming cost V 3 bases and J 8 bases; bases outside gene matches: 7. Germline loops: CDR1 SNHLY, CDR2 FYNNEI. The CDR3 totals 15 residues. CDR3 DNA sequence: TGTGCCAGCAGTGATCGGGGACTAGCGTCCTATGAGCAGTTCTTC. It yields the protein CASSDRGLASYEQFF.

The count of this clone is one. The chain recombines TRBV7-3 with TRBJ2-1; 10 bases align to TRBD2. This CDR3 comprises 16 residues. V shed 5 bases and J 7 bases; nucleotides not matched to a gene: 11. Germline-derived CDR1 and CDR2 are SGHTA and FQGTGA. CDR3 amino acids: CASSLTSGESWNEQFF. CDR3 sequence (DNA): TGTGCCAGCAGCCTCACTAGCGGGGAAAGTTGGAATGAGCAGTTCTTC.

The chain couples TRBV18 to TRBJ1-3; possibly TRBD1 for D (5 bases). V lost 6 bases to trimming and J lost 5 bases, with 20 bases between them. Germline assignment: CDR1 KGHSH and CDR2 LQKENI. The CDR3 has 16 residues. CDR3 sequence reads: CASSPETVMLRNTIYF. CDR3 DNA: TGTGCCAGCTCCCCTGAGACAGTTATGCTACGAAACACCATATATTTT.

The count of this clone is one. This chain joins TRBV5-1 and TRBJ1-2; 9 bases are a match to TRBD1. This CDR3 is 14 amino acids long. V lost 2 bases and J lost 8; bases outside the gene matches: 7. From germline, CDR1 is SGHRS and CDR2 YFSETQ. In nucleotides, the CDR3 is TGCGCCAGCAGCTTCACCGGGACAGGGTGGGGCTACACCTTC. It is translated as CASSFTGTGWGYTF.

The chain couples TRBV7-8 to TRBJ1-1, with D possibly TRBD1 on 5 matching bases. This CDR3 region has 13 residues. V was trimmed by 8 bases and J by 3 bases, leaving 13 bases between them. Germline CDR1 is SGHVS and CDR2 is FQNEAQ. The DNA for the CDR3 is TGTGCCAGCCGCAGGGTATTCGACACTGAAGCTTTCTTT. This codes for CASRRVFDTEAFF.

The rearrangement joins TRBV27 to TRBJ2-2; D remains ambiguous. The CDR3 has 13 amino acids. Trimming removed 6 bases from V and 0 bases from J, with 5 bases in between. Germline V gene data show CDR1 as MNHEY and CDR2 as SMNVEV (reference sequence). DNA of the CDR3: TGTGCCAGCAGGGCCACGAACACCGGGGAGCTGTTTTTT. Translation: CASRATNTGELFF.

V and J are TRBV19 and TRBJ2-5, with 8 positions matching TRBD2. Germline V gene sequence: CDR1 LNHDA, CDR2 SQIVND (reference sequence). Trimming cost V 4 bases and J 5 bases; bases outside gene matches: 9. The CDR3 runs to 15 residues. The CDR3 DNA is TGTGCCAGTAGTACTCAAGCGGGGGCGGGGGAGACCCAGTACTTC. It encodes CASSTQAGAGETQYF.

The chain uses TRBV7-2 and TRBJ1-1; D is ambiguous. V lost 3 bases and J 6 bases, leaving 14 bases between the germline ends. Germline V lookup: CDR1 SGHTA, CDR2 FQGNSA. The CDR3 totals 14 residues. In DNA, the CDR3 is TGTGCCAGCAGCTTTAGCACCCCGGTCCCTGAAGCTTTCTTT. As protein: CASSFSTPVPEAFF.

The J gene is TRBJ1-6, the V gene TRBV10-3, with no clear D. The CDR3 sequence is 12 residues long. The germline V gene has CDR1 ENHRY and CDR2 SYGVKD. V gave up 3 bases and J gave up 9 bases, with 6 bases separating them. CDR3 amino acids: CAISENGSPLHF. Written as DNA, the CDR3 is TGTGCCATCAGTGAAAACGGTTCACCCCTCCACTTT.

On this clone: The junction shows a germline mismatch at one end, possibly a read error. J is TRBJ2-2 and V is TRBV5-8; D call uncertain. This CDR3 region has 14 residues. Germline V gives CDR1 SGHTS, CDR2 YDEGEE. The CDR3 protein is CASSSSPNIGELFF. CDR3 DNA sequence: TGTGCCAGCAGCTCCTCACCGAACATCGGGGAGCTGTTTTTT. Variable domain in full (rest from reference TRBV5-8 and TRBJ2-2): EAGVTQSPTHLIKTRGQQATLRCSPISGHTSVYWYQQALGLGLQFLLWYDEGEERNRGNFPPRFSGRQFPNYSSELNVNALELEDSALYLCASSSSPNIGELFFGEGSRLTVL.

The rearrangement joins TRBV27 to TRBJ2-1, with 8 bases matching TRBD2. Germline V gene data show CDR1 as MNHEY and CDR2 as SMNVEV (reference sequence). This CDR3 spans 18 amino acids. V lost 5 bases to trimming and J lost 4 bases; unmatched junction nucleotides: 16. The CDR3 here is CASSKKVLAGYRYNEQFF. The CDR3 DNA reads TGTGCCAGCAGTAAAAAAGTATTAGCGGGATACCGGTACAATGAGCAGTTCTTC.

V gene TRBV15 combines with J gene TRBJ2-6; D perhaps matches TRBD2 (6 bases). Trimming took off 3 bases at V and 1 base at J, with 7 bases between the two ends. CDR1 and CDR2 (germline): LNHNV, YYDKDF (reference sequence). The CDR3 extends over 15 amino acids. The CDR3 DNA is TGTGCCACCAGCAGGGAGGGATCTGGGGCCAACGTCCTGACTTTC. Residues: CATSREGSGANVLTF.

The CDR3 here is CASSWGGAYGYTF. The CDR3 nucleotides are TGCGCCAGCAGCTGGGGGGGGGCCTATGGCTACACCTTC. The genes are TRBV5-1 and TRBJ1-2, with a tentative D call TRBD1 (6 bases). Germline V gene lookup returns CDR1 SGHRS and CDR2 YFSETQ. The V end lost 3 bases, the J end lost 4 bases, and 10 bases lay between the germline ends. This CDR3 spans 13 amino acids.

This chain uses TRBV30 with TRBJ1-2; D ambiguous. CDR1 is GTSNPN, CDR2 SVGIG, per germline (reference sequence). The CDR3 runs 13 residues. Trimming removed 1 base at V and 1 base at J, with 7 bases between. The CDR3 sequence: CAWSEFLNYGYTF. In nucleotides, the CDR3 is TGTGCCTGGAGTGAATTTCTTAACTATGGCTACACCTTC. Combining the CDR3 with reference TRBV30 and TRBJ1-2 gives the whole variable domain SQTIHQWPATLVQPVGSPLSLECTVEGTSNPNLYWYRQAAGRGLQLLFYSVGIGQISSEVPQNLSASRPQDRQFILSSKKLLLSDSGFYLCAWSEFLNYGYTFGSGTRLTVV.

This chain connects TRBV5-6 to TRBJ1-4; TRBD1 agrees at 9 bases. The CDR3 extends over 19 amino acids. The V gene end was trimmed by 3 bases and the J gene end by 0 bases; junction bases not matched to a gene: 12. Germline CDR1 reads SGHDT; CDR2 reads YYEEEE. DNA of the CDR3: TGTGCCAGCAGCTCACAGGGGGCTCCCCGCCTCGCAACTAATGAAAAACTGTTTTTT. Protein: CASSSQGAPRLATNEKLFF.

V usage is TRBV6-5 and J usage is TRBJ2-3; 7 bases fit TRBD2. The junction had 4 bases not matched to a gene; V was cut back by 7 bases and J by 3 bases. The CDR3 is 13 residues long. Germline V gives CDR1 MNHEY, CDR2 SVGAGI. In nucleotides, the CDR3 is TGTGCCAGCACGCGGGGGAGGACAGATACGCAGTATTTT. Translated: CASTRGRTDTQYF.

The chain is built from TRBV9 and TRBJ2-1; D is perhaps TRBD2 (6 bases). Germline V gene lookup returns CDR1 SGDLS and CDR2 YYNGEE. The CDR3 loop spans 16 amino acids. V was trimmed by 3 bases and J by 3 bases, leaving 16 bases between them. CDR3 bases: TGTGCCAGCAGCGAGCCCATACTAGCAAACTACAATGAGCAGTTCTTC. Protein product: CASSEPILANYNEQFF.

This rearrangement joins TRBV28 to TRBJ1-1, with D hard to call. CDR1 and CDR2 (germline): MDHEN, SYDVKM. The CDR3 loop spans 12 amino acids. V was shortened by 2 bases and J by 3 bases, with 4 bases between the two germline ends. The DNA for the CDR3 is TGTGCCAGCAGTTTACCGTACACTGAAGCTTTCTTT. Translation: CASSLPYTEAFF.

The chain carries TRBV15 and TRBJ2-2; D unresolved. CDR1 is LNHNV, CDR2 YYDKDF, per germline (reference sequence). The CDR3 has 17 residues. The V and J ends lost 0 bases and 0 bases respectively, with 11 bases between them. The CDR3 DNA reads as TGTGCCACCAGCAGAGATCTAACCCGCGCGAACACCGGGGAGCTGTTTTTT. It specifies CATSRDLTRANTGELFF.

This clone was found once. The chain couples TRBV10-2 to TRBJ2-4; D may be TRBD1 (6 bases). Trimming took 4 bases from V and 7 from J, leaving 8 bases between them. This CDR3 has 12 amino acids. Germline loops: CDR1 WSHSY, CDR2 SAAADI. CDR3 DNA sequence: TGCGCCAGCAGTGCAGGGGTCAACATTCAGTACTTC. As protein: CASSAGVNIQYF.

The chain joins TRBV6-5 to TRBJ2-1; 7 bases fit TRBD2. The CDR3 consists of 12 residues. Germline V gene sequence: CDR1 MNHEY, CDR2 SVGAGI. J lost 9 bases, V lost 8 bases, and 7 bases had no gene match. CDR3 region: CASRAGVREQFF. Here the CDR3 DNA reads TGTGCCAGCCGTGCGGGGGTTCGTGAGCAGTTCTTC.

The V and J genes are TRBV7-2 and TRBJ2-7, with 11 nucleotides matching TRBD2. CDR3 length: 16 residues. After removal of 3 bases from V and 5 bases from J, the junction contained 9 bases not matched to a gene. Looked up from germline, CDR1 is SGHTA and CDR2 is FQGNSA. The chain's CDR3 is CASSFTTSGGPHEQYF. The CDR3 nucleotides are TGTGCCAGCAGCTTTACTACTAGCGGGGGCCCTCACGAGCAGTACTTC.

The V call is TRBV5-1, the J call TRBJ1-2; 8 positions match TRBD1. J lost 0 bases, V lost 3 bases, and 16 bases had no gene match. Germline loops: CDR1 SGHRS, CDR2 YFSETQ. This CDR3 contains 19 residues. CDR3 sequence (DNA): TGCGCCAGCAGCTCAACCGGGACAGGTGGTTCCCGCACTAACTATGGCTACACCTTC. It codes for CASSSTGTGGSRTNYGYTF. The complete variable domain, with remaining parts taken from reference TRBV5-1 and TRBJ1-2, reads KAGVTQTPRYLIKTRGQQVTLSCSPISGHRSVSWYQQTPGQGLQFLFEYFSETQRNKGNFPGRFSGRQFSNSRSEMNVSTLELGDSALYLCASSSTGTGGSRTNYGYTFGSGTRLTVV.

The chain uses TRBV19 and TRBJ2-3; possible D gene TRBD2, 5 bases. Germline CDR1 and CDR2: LNHDA and SQIVND (reference sequence). This CDR3 region has 13 residues. The V gene lost 3 bases and the J gene lost 5 bases, with 9 bases spanning the gap. CDR3 nucleotide sequence: TGTGCCAGTAGTATTGCGAGGGTAGATACGCAGTATTTT. The encoded protein is CASSIARVDTQYF.

J is TRBJ2-5 and V is TRBV30; D possibly corresponds to TRBD2 (5 bases). The length of the CDR3 is 14 residues. From germline, CDR1 is GTSNPN and CDR2 SVGIG (reference sequence). Trimming removed 4 bases from V and 5 bases from J, with 17 bases in between. The CDR3 DNA follows: TGTGCCTGGACCTTACGGACGAGAGGGGAGACCCAGTACTTC. Translation: CAWTLRTRGETQYF. Full variable domain (remainder filled in from reference TRBV30 and TRBJ2-5): SQTIHQWPATLVQPVGSPLSLECTVEGTSNPNLYWYRQAAGRGLQLLFYSVGIGQISSEVPQNLSASRPQDRQFILSSKKLLLSDSGFYLCAWTLRTRGETQYFGPGTRLLVL.

The chain uses TRBV7-8 and TRBJ2-3; tentative D call: TRBD2 (5 bases). Germline V gene sequence: CDR1 SGHVS, CDR2 FQNEAQ. V gave up 7 bases and J gave up 0 bases, with 11 bases separating them. The length of the CDR3 is 14 residues. CDR3 DNA sequence: TGTGCCAGCAACGGGCCGGGGAGCACAGATACGCAGTATTTT. This encodes CASNGPGSTDTQYF. The variable domain in full, with the rest retrieved from reference TRBV7-8 and TRBJ2-3, is GAGVSQSPRYKVAKRGQDVALRCDPISGHVSLFWYQQALGQGPEFLTYFQNEAQLDKSGLPSDRFFAERPEGSVSTLKIQRTQQEDSAVYLCASNGPGSTDTQYFGPGTRLTVL.

The chain combines TRBV28 with TRBJ2-3, with D tentatively TRBD2 (5 bases). Germline V gene sequence: CDR1 MDHEN, CDR2 SYDVKM. CDR3 size: 16 residues. The germline V and J ends were trimmed by 3 bases and 0 bases, with 13 bases remaining between them. In nucleotides, the CDR3 is TGTGCCAGCAGTTTTCGGCTAGCCAAAAGCACAGATACGCAGTATTTT. The encoded protein is CASSFRLAKSTDTQYF. Full variable domain (rest looked up from reference TRBV28 and TRBJ2-3): DVKVTQSSRYLVKRTGEKVFLECVQDMDHENMFWYRQDPGLGLRLIYFSYDVKMKEKGDIPEGYSVSREKKERFSLILESASTNQTSMYLCASSFRLAKSTDTQYFGPGTRLTVL.

The chain couples TRBV11-2 to TRBJ2-5; tentative D call: TRBD2 (5 bases). The CDR3 extends over 13 amino acids. The V end was cut by 4 bases, the J end by 2 bases, with 8 bases between. Germline-derived CDR1 and CDR2 are SGHAT and FQNNGV. This CDR3 reads CASSWSGQETQYF. The CDR3 DNA reads as TGTGCCAGCAGCTGGTCGGGACAAGAGACCCAGTACTTC. The whole variable domain, remainder taken from reference TRBV11-2 and TRBJ2-5, is EAGVAQSPRYKIIEKRQSVAFWCNPISGHATLYWYQQILGQGPKLLIQFQNNGVVDDSQLPKDRFSAERLKGVDSTLKIQPAKLEDSAVYLCASSWSGQETQYFGPGTRLLVL.